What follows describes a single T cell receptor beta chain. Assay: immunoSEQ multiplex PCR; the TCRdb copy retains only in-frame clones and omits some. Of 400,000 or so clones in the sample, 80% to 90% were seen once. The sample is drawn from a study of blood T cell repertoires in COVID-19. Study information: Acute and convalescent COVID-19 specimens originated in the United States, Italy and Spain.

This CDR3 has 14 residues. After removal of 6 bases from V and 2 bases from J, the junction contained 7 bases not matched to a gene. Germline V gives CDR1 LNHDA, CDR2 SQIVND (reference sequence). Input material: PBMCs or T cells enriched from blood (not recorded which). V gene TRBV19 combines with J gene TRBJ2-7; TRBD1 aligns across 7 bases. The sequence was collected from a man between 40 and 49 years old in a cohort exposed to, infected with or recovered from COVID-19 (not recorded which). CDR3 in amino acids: CASRRQGDAYEQYF. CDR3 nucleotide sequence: TGTGCCAGTAGGAGACAGGGTGACGCCTACGAGCAGTACTTC.